The 3 T cell receptor beta chains listed next were all sequenced from one sample in a study of blood T cell repertoires in COVID-19. Here immunoSEQ multiplex PCR was the method, and the copy in TCRdb shows in-frame clones only, minus some. The repertoire holds tens of thousands of clones, with 83% as singletons. The sample taken for sequencing was peripheral blood. The receptors come from a man in his fifties or sixties with COVID-19, enrolled during active disease.

This chain links TRBV7-9 with TRBJ2-5, with D perhaps TRBD1 (6 bases). This CDR3 spans 14 amino acids. In germline, CDR1 is SEHNR, CDR2 FQNEAQ (reference sequence). V was pared by 4 bases and J by 3 bases, with 12 bases between. CDR3 in DNA: TGTGCCAGCAGCTCCCCAGGGGAAAAAGAGACCCAGTACTTC. Its translation: CASSSPGEKETQYF.

This clone was seen repeatedly, ten times or more. The J gene is TRBJ1-6, the V gene TRBV28; 7 positions agree with TRBD1. The CDR3 contains 15 residues. Germline trimming cut 8 bases from V and 4 bases from J; bases unmatched to any gene: 8. Germline V gene data show CDR1 as MDHEN and CDR2 as SYDVKM. CDR3 sequence reads: CASRVAGQYNSPLHF. DNA for the CDR3: TGTGCCAGCCGTGTAGCGGGACAGTATAATTCACCCCTCCACTTT.

In this sample, this clone turned up a few times. CDR3: CASSESSGSTRSYNEQFF. Written as DNA, the CDR3 is TGCGCCAGCAGTGAGTCTAGCGGGAGTACCCGCTCCTACAATGAGCAGTTCTTC. The J gene is TRBJ2-1, the V gene TRBV10-1, with 9 bases identical to TRBD2. Per the germline V gene, CDR1 is WNHNN and CDR2 is SYGVQD (reference sequence). This CDR3 spans 18 amino acids. The V and J ends lost 0 bases and 0 bases, in that order; junction bases with no gene match: 6.